The table lists the clone carrying this T cell receptor beta chain with a count of one. The sample belongs to a study of cytomegalovirus exposure and HLA in healthy donors. Germline-derived CDR1 and CDR2 are SNHLY and FYNNEI. Losses at the gene ends were 6 bases for V and 0 bases for J; bases not matched to a gene: 15. The CDR3 consists of 21 residues. It was with 60 Vbeta and 13 Jbeta primers that the PCR ran. Sequencing used immunoSEQ multiplex PCR; TCRdb keeps in-frame clones, though not all of them. The profile shows around 190,000 clones, 86% of them singletons. The material sequenced was PBMCs. The chain uses TRBV2 and TRBJ2-4, with TRBD2 matching 15 bases. The origin of this receptor is a woman aged 30 to 39 in good health and CMV-seronegative. CDR3 DNA sequence: TGTGCCAGCAGCACATTGGGGACTAGCGGGGGGCCTAAGCTAGCCAAAAACATTCAGTACTTC. Encoded protein: CASSTLGTSGGPKLAKNIQYF. The full variable domain, completed using reference TRBV2 and TRBJ2-4, is EPEVTQTPSHQVTQMGQEVILRCVPISNHLYFYWYRQILGQKVEFLVSFYNNEISEKSEIFDDQFSVERPDGSNFTLKIRSTKLEDSAMYFCASSTLGTSGGPKLAKNIQYFGAGTRLSVL.